Below, 29 T cell receptor beta chains from the same sample are listed, as sequenced in a study of T cell responses to AZD1222 COVID-19 vaccine (dated by TCRdb to the early 2020s). Library prep was done by the immunoSEQ multiplex PCR assay. Entries here come from immuneACCESS through TCRdb and include only in-frame sequences with V and J called. Some clones fail to appear in such tables; in the studies checked, an unresolved V gene covers under half of the shortfall, and the cause of the remainder is unknown. The sample table lists approximately 170,000 clones, under 95% of them with a count of one. Roughly 0.98% of the sample rests with the top ten. What this sample's time point label stands for: about 28 days (+/-7) after the second vaccine dose. This specimen consisted of peripheral blood, obtained 28 days after the second AZD1222 dose. The source of these receptors is an adult who received the AZD1222 COVID-19 vaccine.

The rearrangement uses TRBV12-3 or TRBV12-4 and TRBJ1-3; no reliable D call. V gave up 5 bases and J gave up 0 bases, with 5 bases separating them. The CDR3 runs 13 residues. The CDR3 here is CASSIYSGNTIYF. The CDR3 region has the DNA TGTGCCAGCAGTATCTACTCTGGAAACACCATATATTTT.

This chain links TRBV18 with TRBJ2-7; perhaps TRBD2 as D (6 bases). This CDR3 is 15 amino acids long. With 2 bases removed from V and 5 bases from J, the gap between germline ends came to 16 bases. Germline V gene lookup returns CDR1 KGHSH and CDR2 LQKENI. The CDR3 region is CASSPMEGRLDEQYF. The CDR3 DNA is TGTGCCAGCTCACCAATGGAGGGGCGCTTGGACGAGCAGTACTTC.

V usage is TRBV15 and J usage is TRBJ1-5, with D perhaps TRBD1 (5 bases). The CDR3 length is 15 residues. Germline V gene data show CDR1 as LNHNV and CDR2 as YYDKDF (reference sequence). V shed 3 bases and J shed 6 bases, with 15 bases lying between them. The CDR3 sequence: CATSRDIQVSQPQHF. As DNA, the CDR3 is TGTGCCACCAGCAGGGACATCCAGGTCAGTCAGCCCCAGCATTTT.

This chain uses TRBV24-1 with TRBJ2-2; TRBD2 is a possible D gene (6 bases). Germline loops: CDR1 KGHDR, CDR2 SFDVKD. V gave up 6 bases and J gave up 4 bases, with 11 bases separating them. CDR3 length equals 14 residues. The CDR3 DNA reads as TGTGCCACCAGTACCCAGGGAGGCACCGGGGAGCTGTTTTTT. Its protein is CATSTQGGTGELFF.

V is TRBV11-2 and J is TRBJ1-1; no firm D call. CDR1 is SGHAT, CDR2 FQNNGV, per germline. This CDR3 has 13 amino acids. V was pared by 3 bases and J by 1 base, with 6 bases between. The CDR3 here is CASSFPGNTEAFF. DNA for the CDR3: TGTGCCAGCAGCTTCCCGGGGAACACTGAAGCTTTCTTT.

The chain uses TRBV6-5 and TRBJ2-2; tentatively, D is TRBD1 (6 bases). Trimming cost V 6 bases and J 3 bases, with 11 bases left between them. Germline V gene sequence: CDR1 MNHEY, CDR2 SVGAGI. This CDR3 comprises 14 residues. Written as DNA, the CDR3 is TGTGCCAGCAGGGCCAACAGGGACACCGGGGAGCTGTTTTTT. This sequence encodes CASRANRDTGELFF.

The chain links TRBV5-1 to TRBJ2-2; TRBD1 is a possible D gene (5 bases). The CDR3 covers 13 residues. Looked up from germline, CDR1 is SGHRS and CDR2 is YFSETQ. With 5 bases removed from V and 5 bases from J, the gap between germline ends came to 10 bases. CDR3 bases: TGCGCCAGCAGGCCGACAGTTACCGGGGAGCTGTTTTTT. Its protein is CASRPTVTGELFF.

A word on this clone: Within the sample, other DNA sequences also encode this same CDR3. The chain carries TRBV5-4 and TRBJ1-1; D uncertain. CDR1 and CDR2 (germline): SGHNT, YYREEE (reference sequence). The germline V and J ends were trimmed by 4 bases and 4 bases, with 8 bases remaining between them. The CDR3 is made up of 12 amino acids. CDR3: CASSEGGTEAFF. CDR3 coding DNA: TGTGCCAGCAGCGAGGGAGGCACTGAAGCTTTCTTT.

The chain links TRBV30 to TRBJ2-5, with TRBD2 matching 15 bases. The CDR3 contains 16 residues. Losses at the gene ends were 5 bases for V and 1 base for J; bases not matched to a gene: 5. Germline-derived CDR1 and CDR2 are GTSNPN and SVGIG (reference sequence). The CDR3 coding sequence is TGTGCCTGGGCCCCGGGACTAGCGGGGGGCCAAGAGACCCAGTACTTC. It codes for CAWAPGLAGGQETQYF.

The chain employs TRBV4-1 and TRBJ1-2; 8 bases fit TRBD1. CDR1 is MGHRA and CDR2 is YSYEKL in the germline V gene. V trimming: 2 bases; J trimming: 4 bases; junction bases outside the gene matches: 3. The CDR3 loop spans 14 amino acids. The CDR3 DNA follows: TGCGCCAGCAGCCAAAACAGGGGGACCTATGGCTACACCTTC. Protein product: CASSQNRGTYGYTF.

This chain connects TRBV19 to TRBJ1-2; D not resolved. V lost 2 bases to trimming and J lost 2 bases, with 9 bases between them. CDR1 LNHDA and CDR2 SQIVND come from the germline V gene (reference sequence). The CDR3 contains 14 residues. In DNA form, the CDR3 reads TGTGCCAGTAGTATACTGTCCCGAAACTATGGCTACACCTTC. It codes for CASSILSRNYGYTF.

The V and J genes are TRBV27 and TRBJ2-1; tentative D call: TRBD2 (5 bases). Trimming pared 7 bases from V and 2 bases from J, leaving 15 bases between. The CDR3 covers 15 residues. Germline CDR1 and CDR2: MNHEY and SMNVEV (reference sequence). The CDR3 coding sequence is TGTGCCAGCACCCCTACGGGGAACCCCTACAATGAGCAGTTCTTC. Amino acids: CASTPTGNPYNEQFF.

This chain joins TRBV2 and TRBJ2-1; no reliable D call. Trimming cost V 6 bases and J 6 bases, with 6 bases left between them. The CDR3 contains 11 residues. Germline-derived CDR1 and CDR2 are SNHLY and FYNNEI. CDR3 sequence reads: CASRYTNEQFF. As DNA, the CDR3 is TGTGCCAGCAGGTACACCAATGAGCAGTTCTTC.

The chain has TRBV2 and TRBJ1-2; the D gene is possibly TRBD1 (6 bases). The germline V gene encodes CDR1 SNHLY and CDR2 FYNNEI. The V end was cut by 8 bases, the J end by 3 bases, with 10 bases between. The CDR3 contains 12 residues. This CDR3 reads CASVRQDYGYTF. CDR3 DNA: TGTGCCAGCGTACGACAGGACTATGGCTACACCTTC. Full variable domain (outside the CDR3, taken from reference TRBV2 and TRBJ1-2): EPEVTQTPSHQVTQMGQEVILRCVPISNHLYFYWYRQILGQKVEFLVSFYNNEISEKSEIFDDQFSVERPDGSNFTLKIRSTKLEDSAMYFCASVRQDYGYTFGSGTRLTVV.

The genes are TRBV11-2 and TRBJ1-4; D gene uncertain. The CDR3 has 13 amino acids. Trimming left V 6 bases short and J 7 bases short, with 12 bases between. Germline CDR1 is SGHAT and CDR2 is FQNNGV. The DNA for the CDR3 is TGTGCCAGCAGTCCGCGTTGGGGTGAAAAACTGTTTTTT. This sequence encodes CASSPRWGEKLFF.

The chain recombines TRBV12-3 or TRBV12-4 with TRBJ1-5, with 9 bases lining up with TRBD1. This CDR3 region has 13 residues. V was pared by 5 bases and J by 5 bases, with 1 base of the junction left unmatched. The CDR3 nucleotides read TGTGCCAGCAGTGGACAGGGGCATCAGCCCCAGCATTTT. Encoded protein: CASSGQGHQPQHF.

This clone appeared once. Written as DNA, the CDR3 is TGTGCCAGCAGCGTAGGGGTACGGGTAAACTATGGCTACACCTTC. This codes for CASSVGVRVNYGYTF. The chain carries TRBV9 and TRBJ1-2; no firm D call. Germline V CDR1 and CDR2: SGDLS, YYNGEE. Deletions cut 0 bases from V and 2 bases from J, with 11 bases between. The CDR3 sequence is 15 residues long.

There are a few counts of this clone. The J gene is TRBJ1-6, the V gene TRBV5-1, with 7 bases that match TRBD1. From germline, CDR1 is SGHRS and CDR2 YFSETQ. The CDR3 is 16 amino acids. J gave up 10 bases and V 0 bases, and 10 bases lay outside the gene matches. The CDR3 bases are TGCGCCAGCAGCTTGGCTAGAGGAGGGGGCGAGTCACCCCTCCACTTT. Its translation is CASSLARGGGESPLHF. Full variable domain (remainder filled in from reference TRBV5-1 and TRBJ1-6): KAGVTQTPRYLIKTRGQQVTLSCSPISGHRSVSWYQQTPGQGLQFLFEYFSETQRNKGNFPGRFSGRQFSNSRSEMNVSTLELGDSALYLCASSLARGGGESPLHFGNGTRLTVT.

This chain uses TRBV14 with TRBJ2-2, with D perhaps assigned TRBD1 or TRBD2 (5 bases each). Germline V gives CDR1 SGHDN, CDR2 FVKESK. This CDR3 spans 14 amino acids. V was trimmed by 0 bases and J by 5 bases, leaving 7 bases between them. The CDR3 loop reads CASSQDWGTGELFF. CDR3 in DNA: TGTGCCAGCAGCCAAGATTGGGGGACCGGGGAGCTGTTTTTT.

The chain carries TRBV10-3 and TRBJ1-1; D ambiguous. Germline V lookup: CDR1 ENHRY, CDR2 SYGVKD. Between the trimmed V and J ends, which lost 4 bases and 2 bases, there was a span of 5 bases. CDR3 length: 12 amino acids. The DNA for the CDR3 is TGTGCCATCAGTGGACGTAACACTGAAGCTTTCTTT. Translation: CAISGRNTEAFF.

The chain carries TRBV19 and TRBJ2-5, with 10 bases lining up with TRBD2. There are 16 residues in the CDR3. After removal of 4 bases from V and 2 bases from J, the junction contained 7 bases not matched to a gene. In germline, CDR1 is LNHDA, CDR2 SQIVND (reference sequence). The chain's CDR3 is CASSTGTSVWQETQYF. The CDR3 region has the DNA TGTGCCAGTAGTACCGGGACTAGCGTATGGCAAGAGACCCAGTACTTC.

The count of this clone is one. The CDR3 sequence: CASSARDRSYEQYF. The CDR3, as DNA: TGTGCCAGCAGCGCCCGGGACAGATCCTACGAGCAGTACTTC. The chain uses TRBV9 and TRBJ2-7; 7 nucleotides align to TRBD1. V lost 3 bases, J lost 1 base, and 4 bases stayed unmatched. Germline V CDR1 and CDR2: SGDLS, YYNGEE. This CDR3 comprises 14 residues.

This clone was observed once. The chain carries TRBV6-5 and TRBJ1-1, with a possible D match to TRBD1 (5 bases). V was clipped by 0 bases and J by 11 bases, with 7 bases between them. This CDR3 spans 11 amino acids. In germline, CDR1 is MNHEY, CDR2 SVGAGI. CDR3 loop: CASSYSGGAFF. The CDR3 DNA reads as TGTGCCAGCAGTTACTCGGGGGGGGCTTTCTTT.

This chain connects TRBV2 to TRBJ2-7, with D perhaps TRBD2 (6 bases). The CDR3 runs to 13 residues. V lost 9 bases and J lost 4, with 16 bases in between. CDR1 and CDR2 from the germline V gene are SNHLY and FYNNEI. The CDR3 coding sequence is TGTGCCAGAGACGGGGGTTTTGGGTACGAGCAGTACTTC. Its protein is CARDGGFGYEQYF.

This sequence joins TRBV6-5 and TRBJ1-3, with unresolved D. Germline-derived CDR1 and CDR2 are MNHEY and SVGAGI. CDR3 size: 14 residues. The V end lost 0 bases, the J end lost 0 bases, and 3 bases lay between the germline ends. The CDR3 bases are TGTGCCAGCAGTTACTCTACCTCTGGAAACACCATATATTTT. Its translation is CASSYSTSGNTIYF.

The genes are TRBV6-5 and TRBJ2-7; a possible D gene is TRBD2 (6 bases). The CDR3 consists of 15 residues. Germline CDR1 MNHEY, CDR2 SVGAGI. Trimming removed 0 bases from V and 4 bases from J, with 13 bases in between. Here the CDR3 DNA reads TGTGCCAGCAGTTACTCTTGGCAGGGAGGATACGAGCAGTACTTC. Translated: CASSYSWQGGYEQYF.

CDR3 bases: TGTGCCAGCAGTCGGACTAGCGGGGGGTTGGGCACAGATACGCAGTATTTT. Its translation is CASSRTSGGLGTDTQYF. This sequence joins TRBV11-2 and TRBJ2-3, with 14 bases matching TRBD2. The CDR3 sequence is 17 residues long. Germline V gene sequence: CDR1 SGHAT, CDR2 FQNNGV. V lost 6 bases and J lost 1; bases outside the gene matches: 6.

The chain links TRBV19 to TRBJ2-2; 12 bases agree with TRBD2. V lost 5 bases, J lost 4 bases, and 5 bases stayed unmatched. The CDR3 loop spans 16 amino acids. From germline, CDR1 is LNHDA and CDR2 SQIVND (reference sequence). The CDR3 spells CASSGRLAGATGELFF. The CDR3 region has the DNA TGTGCCAGTAGTGGGAGACTAGCGGGGGCCACCGGGGAGCTGTTTTTT.

The J gene is TRBJ1-2, the V gene TRBV30; possible D gene TRBD1, 6 bases. Germline V gene data show CDR1 as GTSNPN and CDR2 as SVGIG (reference sequence). Trimming pared 3 bases from V and 7 bases from J, leaving 15 bases between. The CDR3 is made up of 13 amino acids. The CDR3 here is CAWSKGGPFGYTF. CDR3 coding DNA: TGTGCCTGGAGCAAAGGGGGGCCTTTTGGCTACACCTTC. The variable domain in full, with the rest retrieved from reference TRBV30 and TRBJ1-2, is SQTIHQWPATLVQPVGSPLSLECTVEGTSNPNLYWYRQAAGRGLQLLFYSVGIGQISSEVPQNLSASRPQDRQFILSSKKLLLSDSGFYLCAWSKGGPFGYTFGSGTRLTVV.